The 22 T cell receptor beta chains in this list originate from one sample, sequenced in a study of beta chain features in type 1 diabetes. The authors reverse transcribed all of the isolated RNA, so sequencing captured expressed TCRB transcripts. Generated by immunoSEQ multiplex PCR, the TCRdb table keeps only in-frame clones and is missing some. The sample holds hundreds of thousands of clones, approximately 10% seen once. The specimen was naive CD4+ T cells from blood. These receptors came from a woman younger than 45 in good health.

The gene calls are TRBV10-3 and TRBJ2-7, with TRBD2 matching 13 bases. The CDR3 is made up of 15 amino acids. CDR1 ENHRY and CDR2 SYGVKD come from the germline V gene. V gave up 5 bases and J gave up 2 bases; unmatched junction bases: 3. The CDR3, as DNA: TGTGCCATCAGTTCGGGACTAGCGGGGACCTACGAGCAGTACTTC. Its protein is CAISSGLAGTYEQYF.

The sample holds a few counts of this clone. This chain uses TRBV15 with TRBJ2-2; 8 bases agree with TRBD2. The CDR3 runs to 14 residues. The germline CDR1 and CDR2 sequences are LNHNV and YYDKDF (reference sequence). Unmatched junction bases numbered 8, after V lost 9 bases and J lost 5 bases. In DNA, the CDR3 is TGTGCCACTCAAGCGGGAGAAGAGACCGGGGAGCTGTTTTTT. This codes for CATQAGEETGELFF.

This clone was counted between two and nine times. The chain couples TRBV27 to TRBJ1-2, with 9 positions matching TRBD1. Per the germline V gene, CDR1 is MNHEY and CDR2 is SMNVEV (reference sequence). The V segment lost 6 bases and the J segment 8 bases; nucleotides outside the gene matches: 7. The CDR3 extends over 13 amino acids. The DNA of the CDR3 is TGTGCCAGCAGGGGGACAGGGTTGAGGGGCTACACCTTC. Encoded protein: CASRGTGLRGYTF.

V and J are TRBV6-5 and TRBJ2-2; possible D gene TRBD2, 6 bases. CDR3 length equals 16 residues. Trimming removed 4 bases from V and 6 bases from J, with 18 bases in between. Germline values: CDR1 MNHEY, CDR2 SVGAGI. CDR3 sequence: CASSFSRGSGAGELFF. The CDR3 bases are TGTGCCAGCAGTTTTTCCCGGGGTAGCGGAGCCGGGGAGCTGTTTTTT.

V is TRBV7-2 and J is TRBJ2-1; 9 bases agree with TRBD1. The CDR3 totals 15 residues. CDR1 is SGHTA and CDR2 is FQGNSA in the germline V gene. Trimming at V came to 3 bases and at J to 8 bases, leaving 8 bases not matched to a gene. DNA for the CDR3: TGTGCCAGCAGCTTTGGGACAGGGCATGACGATGAGCAGTTCTTC. Translated, it gives CASSFGTGHDDEQFF.

This clone has only a few counts. The rearrangement links TRBV9 to TRBJ2-1; D perhaps matches TRBD2 (5 bases). Germline values: CDR1 SGDLS, CDR2 YYNGEE. The length of the CDR3 is 14 residues. The ends were cut back, 4 bases at V and 4 bases at J, with 12 bases in the middle. The CDR3 DNA reads TGTGCCAGCAGCCCTAGCTCACTGTACAATGAGCAGTTCTTC. Translation gives CASSPSSLYNEQFF.

This clone has just a few counts. The chain recombines TRBV18 with TRBJ2-4; possibly TRBD1 for D (5 bases). V was shortened by 6 bases and J by 0 bases, with 15 bases between the two germline ends. CDR3 length: 16 residues. CDR1 and CDR2 from the germline V gene are KGHSH and LQKENI. The CDR3 spells CASSPTGSLAKNIQYF. The CDR3 nucleotides are TGTGCCAGCTCGCCTACAGGTTCCCTAGCCAAAAACATTCAGTACTTC.

V and J are TRBV29-1 and TRBJ2-1, with 12 positions matching TRBD2. The CDR3 loop spans 14 amino acids. V trimming: 8 bases; J trimming: 7 bases; junction bases outside the gene matches: 9. CDR1 is SQVTM and CDR2 is ANQGSEA in the germline V gene. The CDR3 sequence is CSSRTSGKWNEQFF. The CDR3 DNA follows: TGCAGCTCCAGGACTAGCGGGAAGTGGAATGAGCAGTTCTTC.

The V gene is TRBV18, the J gene TRBJ2-5; TRBD1 aligns across 9 bases. Germline CDR1 KGHSH, CDR2 LQKENI. The CDR3 is made up of 15 amino acids. The V gene end was trimmed by 5 bases and the J gene end by 5 bases; junction bases not matched to a gene: 9. The CDR3 sequence: CASSRTQGARETQYF. The CDR3 DNA follows: TGTGCCAGCTCAAGGACACAGGGGGCGCGGGAGACCCAGTACTTC. Full variable domain (rest looked up from reference TRBV18 and TRBJ2-5): NAGVMQNPRHLVRRRGQEARLRCSPMKGHSHVYWYRQLPEEGLKFMVYLQKENIIDESGMPKERFSAEFPKEGPSILRIQQVVRGDSAAYFCASSRTQGARETQYFGPGTRLLVL.

The rearrangement links TRBV4-2 to TRBJ1-2; no reliable D call. The CDR3 contains 15 residues. V lost 2 bases to trimming and J lost 2 bases, with 12 bases between them. The germline V gene encodes CDR1 LGHNA and CDR2 YNFKEQ. CDR3 in amino acids: CASSQLSDLNYGYTF. CDR3 nucleotides: TGTGCCAGCAGCCAATTATCAGACTTAAACTATGGCTACACCTTC.

This clone was detected a few times. The chain couples TRBV6-5 to TRBJ2-7; TRBD2 is a possible D gene (5 bases). V lost 6 bases and J lost 3, with 9 bases in between. Germline V gives CDR1 MNHEY, CDR2 SVGAGI. The CDR3 sequence is 12 residues long. CDR3 sequence (DNA): TGTGCCAGCAGCACCGGACTCTACGAGCAGTACTTC. Its translation is CASSTGLYEQYF.

The CDR3 DNA reads TGTGCCAGCAGTGTCCGGGACAGGGACTCCTACGAGCAGTACTTC. Protein: CASSVRDRDSYEQYF. This chain joins TRBV28 and TRBJ2-7; 9 nucleotides match TRBD1. The germline CDR1 and CDR2 sequences are MDHEN and SYDVKM. J gave up 0 bases and V 5 bases, and 5 bases lay outside the gene matches. The CDR3 has 15 residues. Looking up the rest from reference TRBV28 and TRBJ2-7 gives the full variable domain: DVKVTQSSRYLVKRTGEKVFLECVQDMDHENMFWYRQDPGLGLRLIYFSYDVKMKEKGDIPEGYSVSREKKERFSLILESASTNQTSMYLCASSVRDRDSYEQYFGPGTRLTVT.

The V call is TRBV11-1, the J call TRBJ1-1; TRBD1 matches 9 bases. CDR1 is SGHAT and CDR2 is FQDESV in the germline V gene (reference sequence). After removal of 5 bases from V and 0 bases from J, the junction contained 7 bases not matched to a gene. The CDR3 sequence is 16 residues long. CDR3 sequence: CASSKHRGLMNTEAFF. The CDR3, as DNA: TGTGCCAGCAGCAAACACAGGGGGCTGATGAACACTGAAGCTTTCTTT. Variable domain in full (rest from reference TRBV11-1 and TRBJ1-1): EAEVAQSPRYKITEKSQAVAFWCDPISGHATLYWYRQILGQGPELLVQFQDESVVDDSQLPKDRFSAERLKGVDSTLKIQPAELGDSAMYLCASSKHRGLMNTEAFFGQGTRLTVV.

The chain carries TRBV5-1 and TRBJ1-4; unclear D gene. Germline V gene data show CDR1 as SGHRS and CDR2 as YFSETQ. V lost 1 base and J lost 1, with 11 bases in between. The CDR3 has 16 residues. Here the CDR3 reads CASSLRSSGTNEKLFF. The CDR3 region has the DNA TGCGCCAGCAGCTTGCGATCGAGTGGAACTAATGAAAAACTGTTTTTT.

This clone was seen once. This rearrangement joins TRBV11-3 to TRBJ2-1; 8 bases map to TRBD2. With V trimmed by 5 bases and J by 9 bases, 9 bases remained unmatched. CDR1 and CDR2 from the germline V gene are SGHNT and YENEEA. The CDR3 runs to 14 residues. The chain's CDR3 is CASSRTSSSIEQFF. The DNA for the CDR3 is TGTGCCAGCAGCCGGACTAGCTCCTCGATTGAGCAGTTCTTC.

This clone was seen a few times. V usage is TRBV29-1 and J usage is TRBJ2-1; a weak D match, TRBD1 (6 bases). The CDR3 is 15 residues long. Between the trimmed V and J ends, which lost 4 bases and 9 bases, there was a span of 22 bases. Germline CDR1 SQVTM, CDR2 ANQGSEA. CDR3 protein: CSVVGRQGPGGEQFF. In nucleotides, the CDR3 is TGCAGCGTTGTAGGTCGGCAGGGGCCTGGGGGTGAGCAGTTCTTC.

V usage is TRBV18 and J usage is TRBJ2-3, with no clear D. CDR1 is KGHSH and CDR2 is LQKENI in the germline V gene. Trimming shortened V by 6 bases and J by 0 bases, and 16 bases separated the two germline ends. The CDR3 extends over 16 amino acids. The CDR3 loop is CASSPRSGSSTDTQYF. CDR3 DNA: TGTGCCAGCTCGCCCCGGTCTGGTTCTAGCACAGATACGCAGTATTTT.

The chain recombines TRBV5-6 with TRBJ2-6; tentatively, D is TRBD1 (5 bases). This CDR3 is built from 15 residues. Germline CDR1 SGHDT, CDR2 YYEEEE. Between the trimmed V and J ends, which lost 0 bases and 2 bases, there was a span of 6 bases. The CDR3 sequence: CASSLEGPGANVLTF. The DNA of the CDR3 is TGTGCCAGCAGCTTGGAGGGGCCTGGGGCCAACGTCCTGACTTTC. Together with reference TRBV5-6 and TRBJ2-6, the CDR3 gives the full variable domain: DAGVTQSPTHLIKTRGQQVTLRCSPKSGHDTVSWYQQALGQGPQFIFQYYEEEERQRGNFPDRFSGHQFPNYSSELNVNALLLGDSALYLCASSLEGPGANVLTFGAGSRLTVL.

The chain combines TRBV11-1 with TRBJ2-3; 8 nucleotides agree with TRBD2. Germline lookup yields CDR1 SGHAT and CDR2 FQDESV (reference sequence). After removal of 3 bases from V and 3 bases from J, the junction contained 8 bases not matched to a gene. This CDR3 spans 16 amino acids. CDR3 sequence: CASSLRLAGLTDTQYF. The CDR3 region has the DNA TGTGCCAGCAGCTTGCGGCTAGCGGGTCTAACAGATACGCAGTATTTT.

The chain couples TRBV5-4 to TRBJ2-5; 7 positions match TRBD1. V dropped 4 bases and J dropped 5; count of bases not matched to a gene: 11. The germline V gene has CDR1 SGHNT and CDR2 YYREEE (reference sequence). The CDR3 extends over 15 amino acids. CDR3 loop: CASSRGGQVRETQYF. The CDR3 DNA is TGTGCCAGCAGCCGGGGTGGACAGGTTCGGGAGACCCAGTACTTC.

The chain is built from TRBV19 and TRBJ2-5; 10 bases are a match to TRBD1. V was clipped by 8 bases and J by 4 bases; unmatched bases: 10. The germline CDR1 and CDR2 sequences are LNHDA and SQIVND (reference sequence). This CDR3 comprises 15 residues. CDR3 region: CASRDRGKERETQYF. CDR3 DNA: TGTGCCAGTCGGGACAGGGGTAAGGAGAGAGAGACCCAGTACTTC.

This sequence joins TRBV5-1 and TRBJ2-5, with D possibly matching TRBD2 (5 bases). The CDR3 runs to 16 residues. With 4 bases removed from V and 2 bases from J, the gap between germline ends came to 18 bases. Germline V gene lookup returns CDR1 SGHRS and CDR2 YFSETQ. DNA for the CDR3: TGCGCCAGCAGCCAGACCTCGGGAAGTCTTCAAGAGACCCAGTACTTC. Translated: CASSQTSGSLQETQYF.